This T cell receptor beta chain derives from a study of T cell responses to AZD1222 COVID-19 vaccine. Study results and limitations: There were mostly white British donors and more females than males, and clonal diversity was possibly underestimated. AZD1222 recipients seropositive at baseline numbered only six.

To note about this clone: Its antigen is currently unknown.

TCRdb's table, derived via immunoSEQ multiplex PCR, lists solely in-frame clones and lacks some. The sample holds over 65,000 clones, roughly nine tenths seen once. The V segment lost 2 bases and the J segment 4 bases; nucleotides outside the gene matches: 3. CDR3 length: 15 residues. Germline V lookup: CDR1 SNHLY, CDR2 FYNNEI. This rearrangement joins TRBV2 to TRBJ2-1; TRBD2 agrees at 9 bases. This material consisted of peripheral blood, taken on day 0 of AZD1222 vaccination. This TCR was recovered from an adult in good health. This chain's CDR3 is CASSETSGYYNEQFF. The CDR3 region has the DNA TGTGCCAGCAGTGAAACTAGCGGGTATTACAATGAGCAGTTCTTC.